Listed below are T cell receptor beta chains from one sample, sequenced in a study of T-cell memory formation after mild COVID-19. TCRdb re-called the 5' RACE reads through MiXCR, storing one row per CDR3 protein. The sample lists just over 350,000 distinct CDR3 sequences, 14% seen once, with around 22% in the top ten. The sample taken for sequencing was PBMCs or a T cell subset sorted from them (not recorded which). The receptors were sampled from a man aged 18 to 30 who had mild COVID-19 (a few samples of this study predate the infection). Cell type and time point are not known. Each CDR3 is given with its conserved first and last residue. The D gene is left open where the match is weak. Clone size is given for some rows only: seen once, a few or many times, or a class if the clone is expanded.

clone_size	d_call	j_call	v_call	cdr3_aa	cdr3_nt
.	.	TRBJ2-7	TRBV20-1	CSARSQGTYEQYF	TGCAGTGCTAGGAGCCAGGGGACCTACGAGCAGTACTTC
.	.	TRBJ2-7	TRBV12-3/TRBV12-4	CASTLGGYEQYF	TGTGCCAGCACCTTGGGTGGGTACGAGCAGTACTTC
few	.	TRBJ2-1	TRBV12-5	CASASPYNEQFF	TGTGCTAGTGCGAGTCCCTACAATGAGCAGTTCTTC
.	.	TRBJ1-3	TRBV7-2	CASSPGQAFSGNTIYF	TGTGCCAGCAGCCCGGGGCAGGCTTTCTCTGGAAACACCATATATTTT
.	.	TRBJ2-7	TRBV6-5	CASSYSYGQHTYEQYF	TGTGCCAGCAGTTACTCCTACGGACAGCACACCTACGAGCAGTACTTC
.	.	TRBJ2-5	TRBV28	CASSHPGLEGETQYF	TGTGCCAGCAGCCATCCGGGACTCGAAGGGGAGACCCAGTACTTC
few	.	TRBJ2-5	TRBV7-9	CASSRMGGGETQYF	TGTGCCAGCAGCCGCATGGGGGGTGGCGAGACCCAGTACTTC
.	.	TRBJ1-2	TRBV7-2	CASSSPRVYGYTF	TGTGCCAGCAGCTCCCCCCGGGTCTATGGCTACACCTTC
few	.	TRBJ2-1	TRBV6-4	CASSEKGYKSYNEQFF	TGTGCCAGCAGTGAAAAGGGCTACAAATCCTACAATGAGCAGTTCTTC
few	.	TRBJ2-7	TRBV5-1	CASSLGDFSYEQYF	TGCGCCAGCAGCTTGGGGGACTTCTCCTACGAGCAGTACTTC
.	TRBD1	TRBJ1-5	TRBV4-1	CASSQDDRAHHQPQHF	TGCGCCAGCAGCCAAGACGACAGGGCCCACCATCAGCCCCAGCATTTT
many	TRBD2	TRBJ2-3	TRBV7-2	CASSDPGLAMNTQYF	TGTGCCAGCAGCGATCCGGGACTAGCAATGAATACGCAGTATTTT
.	.	TRBJ1-4	TRBV5-1	CASSLSPGTNEKLFF	TGCGCCAGCAGCTTGTCCCCCGGAACTAATGAAAAACTGTTTTTT
.	.	TRBJ1-2	TRBV20-1	CSATGFGGYTF	TGCAGTGCAACAGGGTTTGGTGGCTACACCTTC
.	.	TRBJ2-1	TRBV3-1	CASSPGTVSYNEQFF	TGTGCCAGCAGCCCCGGGACGGTCTCCTACAATGAGCAGTTCTTC
many	TRBD1	TRBJ1-5	TRBV7-9	CASSLGWDREQPQHF	TGTGCCAGCAGCTTGGGTTGGGACAGGGAGCAGCCCCAGCATTTT
.	TRBD1	TRBJ2-5	TRBV7-2	CASSLRGAGGGSEETQYF	TGTGCCAGCAGCCTAAGAGGGGCAGGGGGCGGTTCGGAAGAGACCCAGTACTTC
many	.	TRBJ2-1	TRBV7-2	CASSLDPSLGFF	TGTGCCAGCAGCTTAGATCCATCCCTCGGGTTCTTC
.	TRBD2	TRBJ2-5	TRBV20-1	CSAPSGGASETQYF	TGCAGTGCTCCGAGCGGGGGGGCCTCAGAGACCCAGTACTTC
many	.	TRBJ2-5	TRBV12-3/TRBV12-4	CASSRLGEETQYF	TGTGCCAGCAGCCGACTGGGCGAAGAGACCCAGTACTTC
few	.	TRBJ2-3	TRBV28	CASSAVTGGATDTQYF	TGTGCCAGCAGTGCAGTGACTGGGGGCGCAACAGATACGCAGTATTTT
.	TRBD1	TRBJ1-1	TRBV19	CASSRDSRNTEAFF	TGTGCCAGTAGTAGGGACAGTCGGAACACTGAAGCTTTCTTT
few	.	TRBJ1-1	TRBV6-5	CASRHPATGMNTEAFF	TGTGCCAGCAGGCACCCGGCGACAGGCATGAACACTGAAGCTTTCTTT
few	.	TRBJ1-6	TRBV4-1	CASSESSSYNSPLHF	TGCGCCAGCAGCGAGTCGAGCTCCTATAATTCACCCCTCCACTTT
.	.	TRBJ1-1	TRBV6-1	CASSDQGIENTEALF	TGTGCCAGCAGCGACCAGGGTATCGAGAACACTGAAGCTTTATTT
many	.	TRBJ2-3	TRBV6-2/TRBV6-3	CASSQDTDTQYF	TGTGCCAGCAGTCAAGATACAGATACGCAGTATTTT
.	.	TRBJ2-5	TRBV6-6	CASRKGGSETQYF	TGTGCCAGCAGGAAGGGGGGTAGCGAGACCCAGTACTTC
many	.	TRBJ2-1	TRBV25-1	CATLRDTLGYNEQFF	TGTGCCACCCTCCGGGACACCCTTGGCTACAATGAGCAGTTCTTC
.	.	TRBJ1-1	TRBV9	CASSVGDNTEAFF	TGTGCCAGCAGCGTAGGGGATAACACTGAAGCTTTCTTT
few	.	TRBJ2-7	TRBV5-1	CASSLAGRSIPYF	TGCGCCAGCAGCTTGGCCGGGCGGAGTATTCCGTACTTC
few	.	TRBJ2-1	TRBV7-3	CASSLSGGDNEQFF	TGTGCCAGCAGCTTATCGGGCGGGGACAATGAGCAGTTCTTC
.	TRBD2	TRBJ2-1	TRBV30	CAWSVPAGGRNEQFF	TGTGCCTGGAGTGTACCAGCGGGGGGGCGGAATGAGCAGTTCTTC
.	TRBD1	TRBJ2-1	TRBV12-3/TRBV12-4	CASSPDRGLLNSYNEQFF	TGTGCCAGCAGTCCGGACAGGGGATTACTAAACTCCTACAATGAGCAGTTCTTC
.	.	TRBJ1-1	TRBV4-1	CASSQEFGLPEAFF	TGCGCCAGCAGCCAAGAATTCGGGCTCCCTGAAGCTTTCTTT
.	.	TRBJ1-1	TRBV27	CASRVQGWDTEAFF	TGTGCCAGCCGTGTACAGGGTTGGGACACTGAAGCTTTCTTT
.	.	TRBJ1-5	TRBV5-1	CASSLDGDSNQPQHF	TGCGCCAGCAGCTTGGATGGGGATAGCAATCAGCCCCAGCATTTT
.	.	TRBJ2-1	TRBV5-4	CASSLEVGANEQFF	TGTGCCAGCAGCTTGGAGGTCGGAGCGAATGAGCAGTTCTTC
.	.	TRBJ1-1	TRBV21-1	CASSKVSEAFF	TGTGCCAGCAGCAAAGTCAGTGAAGCTTTCTTT
few	TRBD1	TRBJ1-4	TRBV20-1	CSASRGLEKLFF	TGCAGTGCTAGCAGGGGGCTTGAAAAACTGTTTTTT
few	TRBD2	TRBJ2-3	TRBV28	CASKPGLAGGGTDTQYF	TGTGCCAGCAAACCGGGACTAGCGGGGGGAGGTACAGATACGCAGTATTTT
.	.	TRBJ2-6	TRBV7-2	CASSLVQRLVSGANVLTF	TGTGCCAGCAGCTTAGTACAGCGACTGGTCTCTGGGGCCAACGTCCTGACTTTC
.	TRBD1	TRBJ1-1	TRBV6-5	CATSSPRQGQGTEAFF	TGTGCTACCTCATCCCCCCGACAGGGGCAGGGCACTGAAGCTTTCTTT
many	.	TRBJ1-5	TRBV9	CASSAGLRERQPQHF	TGTGCCAGCAGCGCCGGATTGAGGGAGAGGCAGCCCCAGCATTTT
.	.	TRBJ2-2	TRBV7-9	CATTLAGSGELFF	TGTGCCACCACCCTGGCGGGGTCCGGGGAGCTGTTTTTT
many	.	TRBJ1-2	TRBV10-3	CAIRGTDNYGYTF	TGTGCCATCAGGGGGACTGATAACTATGGCTACACCTTC
many	.	TRBJ2-1	TRBV4-1	CASSQERRGVDEQFF	TGCGCCAGCAGCCAAGAGCGACGGGGAGTCGATGAGCAGTTCTTC
.	.	TRBJ2-2	TRBV7-9	CASSHVKGGPNTGELFF	TGTGCCAGCAGCCATGTCAAGGGCGGTCCGAACACCGGGGAGCTGTTTTTT
.	.	TRBJ2-7	TRBV5-1	CASSLVGKGYEQYF	TGCGCCAGCAGCTTAGTCGGCAAGGGCTACGAGCAGTACTTC